This record looks at one T cell receptor beta chain sequence and its context. Its antigen is unidentified. Amplification yielded TCR beta CDR3 regions, with RNA transcripts as the source. The HTBI set primed first-round TCR CDR3 RT-PCR. One entry per CDR3 protein results from TCRdb running MiXCR on the multiplex PCR reads. In the table there are approximately 570,000 distinct CDR3 sequences, approximately 20% of which are singletons. V lost 5 bases and J lost 13; bases outside the gene matches: 10. Germline CDR1 SGHTA, CDR2 FQGNSA. This CDR3 spans 14 amino acids. Ophthalmopathy in the patients scored at least 3 on Clinical Activity Score and at least 4 on NOSPECS grade, lasting under 3 months. Uncontrolled infection, other autoimmune disease, pregnancy or lactation disqualified patients from enrolment. This sample is drawn from a study of T cells in Graves' hyperthyroidism and ophthalmopathy. Study overall: Peripheral blood sampling occurred at initial diagnosis, before any treatment.

Study outcomes and limitations: Most thyroid clonotypes expanded above 0.001 appeared in blood too.

The chain has TRBV7-2 and TRBJ1-6; 8 nucleotides line up with TRBD1. This TCR came from a man aged 35 to 55 with Graves' ophthalmopathy. The sample comprised blood. The CDR3 protein is CASSPGTGIRPLHF. CDR3 nucleotide sequence: TGTGCCAGCAGCCCCGGGACAGGAATTCGTCCCCTCCACTTT. The variable domain in full, with the rest retrieved from reference TRBV7-2 and TRBJ1-6, is GAGVSQSPSNKVTEKGKDVELRCDPISGHTALYWYRQSLGQGLEFLIYFQGNSAPDKSGLPSDRFSAERTGGSVSTLTIQRTQQEDSAVYLCASSPGTGIRPLHFGNGTRLTVT.